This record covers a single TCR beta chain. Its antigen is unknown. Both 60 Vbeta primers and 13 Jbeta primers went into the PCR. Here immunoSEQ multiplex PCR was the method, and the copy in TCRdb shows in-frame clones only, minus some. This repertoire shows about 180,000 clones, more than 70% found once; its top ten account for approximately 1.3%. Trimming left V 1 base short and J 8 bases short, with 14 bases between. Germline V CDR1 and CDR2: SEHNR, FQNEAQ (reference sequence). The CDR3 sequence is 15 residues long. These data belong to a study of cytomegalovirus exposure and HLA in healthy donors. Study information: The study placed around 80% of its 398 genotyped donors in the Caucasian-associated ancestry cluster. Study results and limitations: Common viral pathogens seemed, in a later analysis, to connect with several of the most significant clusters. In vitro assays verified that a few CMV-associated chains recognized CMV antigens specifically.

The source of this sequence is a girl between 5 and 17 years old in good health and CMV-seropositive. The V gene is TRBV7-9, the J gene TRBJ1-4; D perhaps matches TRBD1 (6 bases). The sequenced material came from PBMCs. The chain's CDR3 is CASSLDYRVGEKLFF. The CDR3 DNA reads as TGTGCCAGCAGCTTAGATTACAGGGTAGGCGAAAAACTGTTTTTT.